This T cell receptor (beta chain) was documented in a study of blood T cells in healthy people across ages. Study-wide findings and caveats: Researchers judged that diversity estimates from one million T cells fell short of true values. Per million T cells, TCR beta diversity dropped roughly linearly as age increased.

The CDR3 loop spans 16 amino acids. Germline CDR1 reads SNHLY; CDR2 reads FYNNEI. The V end lost 6 bases, the J end lost 4 bases, and 19 bases lay between the germline ends. With a J-beta primer mix and a sample-barcoded 5' primer, a second PCR ran about 7 to 12 cycles. One entry per CDR3 protein, called by TCRdb with MiXCR from the 5' RACE reads. The sample holds about 640,000 distinct CDR3 sequences, 45% to 65% seen once. This clonotype was observed once. Antigen unknown. This clonotype was sampled from a man aged 55-75 years in good health. The specimen sequenced was blood. The J gene is TRBJ1-5, the V gene TRBV2; possibly TRBD1 for D (6 bases). CDR3 DNA sequence: TGTGCCAGCAGACCCGTGGCAGGGGATTGGAATCAGCCCCAGCATTTT. Its translation: CASRPVAGDWNQPQHF.